This TCR beta chain was sequenced for a study of T cell repertoires in cytomegalovirus infection. V lost 0 bases and J 6 bases, leaving 18 bases between the germline ends. Germline V gene data show CDR1 as SGHRS and CDR2 as YFSETQ. The CDR3 totals 17 residues. Each CDR3 protein is one row after TCRdb ran MiXCR on the reads. Counted here are roughly 120,000 distinct CDR3 sequences, 25% to 35% occurring once; the ten biggest clones make up roughly 81%. To note about this clonotype: What it recognizes is unknown.

This material consisted of CD8+ T cells from cultured PBMCs, taken from culture after CMV antigen stimulation. J is TRBJ2-2 and V is TRBV5-1, with D perhaps TRBD1 (5 bases). This sequence originates from a human donor in good health (CMV status not recorded). Some clones in this sample may be carry-over from other donors' samples. The CDR3 nucleotides read TGCGCCAGCAGCTTGGTGGTGGGGCCAGGAAAGGCCGGGGAGCTGTTTTTT. This gives the protein CASSLVVGPGKAGELFF.